This TCR beta chain was retrieved from a study of regulatory T cells in long-lasting Graves disease. Study results and limitations: There was favoring of TRBV28, TRBJ1-2 and TRBJ2-5 in persistent disease. Sample size, which was small, may have reduced accuracy.

The V end lost 5 bases, the J end lost 5 bases, and 16 bases lay between the germline ends. Germline CDR1 is LNHDA and CDR2 is SQIVND (reference sequence). The CDR3 sequence is 15 residues long. This clonotype was seen repeatedly, ten times or more. The antigen is unknown. Sample time point: newly diagnosed GD, antithyroid drugs for less than 3 months. PBMC-extracted RNA yielded the TCR library. With iRepertoire HTBI primers and Arm-PCR of CDR3 regions, TCR beta libraries were built. TCRdb itself ran the multiplex PCR reads through MiXCR, one entry per CDR3 protein. In the table there are around 330,000 distinct CDR3 sequences, 15% to 20% of which are singletons.

The receptor was derived from a female donor with Graves disease. The material sequenced was peripheral blood mononuclear cells (PBMCs), taken at new diagnosis, from a patient treated with antithyroid drugs. The J gene is TRBJ1-5, the V gene TRBV19, with D maybe TRBD1 (6 bases). CDR3 protein: CASSASADSYQPQHF. CDR3 bases: TGTGCCAGTAGTGCGAGCGCGGACAGCTATCAGCCCCAGCATTTT.